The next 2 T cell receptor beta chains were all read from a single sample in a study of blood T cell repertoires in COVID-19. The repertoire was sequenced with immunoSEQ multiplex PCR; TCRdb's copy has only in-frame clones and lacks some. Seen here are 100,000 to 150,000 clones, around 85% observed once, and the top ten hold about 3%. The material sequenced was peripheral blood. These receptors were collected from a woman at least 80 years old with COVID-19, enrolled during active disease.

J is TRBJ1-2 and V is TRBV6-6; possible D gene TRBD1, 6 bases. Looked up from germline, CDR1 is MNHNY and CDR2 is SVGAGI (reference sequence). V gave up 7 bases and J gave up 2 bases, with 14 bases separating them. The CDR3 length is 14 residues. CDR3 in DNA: TGTGCCAGCAAAGGAGCAGGGGCCAACTATGGCTACACCTTC. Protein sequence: CASKGAGANYGYTF.

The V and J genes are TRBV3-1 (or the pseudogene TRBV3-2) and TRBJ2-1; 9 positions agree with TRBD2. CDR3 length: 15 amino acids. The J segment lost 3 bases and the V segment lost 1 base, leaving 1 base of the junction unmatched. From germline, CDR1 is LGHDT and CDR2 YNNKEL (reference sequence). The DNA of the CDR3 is TGTGCCAGCAGCCAAGTAGCGGGGGTCTACAATGAGCAGTTCTTC. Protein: CASSQVAGVYNEQFF.